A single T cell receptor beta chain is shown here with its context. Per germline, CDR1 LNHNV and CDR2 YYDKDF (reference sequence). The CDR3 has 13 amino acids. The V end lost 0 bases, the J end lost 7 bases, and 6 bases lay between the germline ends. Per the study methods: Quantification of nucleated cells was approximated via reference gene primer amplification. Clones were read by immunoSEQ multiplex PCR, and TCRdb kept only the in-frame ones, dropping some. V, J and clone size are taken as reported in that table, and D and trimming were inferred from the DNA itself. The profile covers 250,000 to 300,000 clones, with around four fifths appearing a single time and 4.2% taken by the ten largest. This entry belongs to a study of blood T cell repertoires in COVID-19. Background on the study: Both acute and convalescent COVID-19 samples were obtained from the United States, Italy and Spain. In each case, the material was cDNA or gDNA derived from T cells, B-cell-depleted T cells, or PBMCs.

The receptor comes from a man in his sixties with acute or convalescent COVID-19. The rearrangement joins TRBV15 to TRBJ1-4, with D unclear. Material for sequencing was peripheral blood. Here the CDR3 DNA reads TGTGCCACCAGCAGAGATCAGATTGAAAAACTGTTTTTT. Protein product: CATSRDQIEKLFF.